Below are 8 T cell receptor beta chains sequenced from a single sample in a study of graft-versus-host responses after intestinal transplantation. No antigen has been assigned to these receptors. The assay was immunoSEQ multiplex PCR, and TCRdb's table has in-frame clones only and misses some. Of 75,000 to 100,000 clones in the sample, around 83% were seen once. The sample in question was unstimulated CD8+ T cells sorted from spleen or lymph node cells, obtained before intestinal transplant. These receptors came from a human donor who received an intestinal transplant.

The chain employs TRBV11-3 and TRBJ1-4; maybe TRBD1 (5 bases). The V gene lost 7 bases and the J gene lost 0 bases, with 9 bases spanning the gap. Germline CDR1 is SGHNT and CDR2 is YENEEA. The CDR3 is made up of 14 amino acids. The CDR3 coding sequence is TGTGCCAGCACCTTGGGGGCAACTAATGAAAAACTGTTTTTT. Amino acids: CASTLGATNEKLFF.

This sequence joins TRBV7-6 and TRBJ1-1; weak D call: TRBD1 (5 bases). Germline V CDR1 and CDR2: SGHVS, FNYEAQ. V lost 5 bases and J 3 bases, leaving 13 bases between the germline ends. This CDR3 has 14 amino acids. The CDR3 sequence is CASSPPGGDTEAFF. In DNA form, the CDR3 reads TGTGCCAGCAGCCCCCCCGGGGGGGACACTGAAGCTTTCTTT.

J is TRBJ1-4 and V is TRBV5-1; D call uncertain. The CDR3 length is 16 residues. V lost 4 bases, J lost 1 base, and 14 bases lay in between. Germline CDR1 is SGHRS and CDR2 is YFSETQ. CDR3 DNA sequence: TGCGCCAGCAGCCCAGGAGGGTTCGGAACTAATGAAAAACTGTTTTTT. Translated, it gives CASSPGGFGTNEKLFF.

This clone was detected once. The chain combines TRBV2 with TRBJ1-2; weak D call: TRBD1 (5 bases). The CDR3 has 16 amino acids. V was trimmed by 5 bases and J by 0 bases, leaving 16 bases between them. The germline V gene encodes CDR1 SNHLY and CDR2 FYNNEI. The CDR3 DNA reads as TGTGCCAGCAGTCCCTGGACAAACCCCTCTAACTATGGCTACACCTTC. Its protein product is CASSPWTNPSNYGYTF.

The rearrangement joins TRBV6-1 to TRBJ1-4; the match to TRBD1 covers 7 bases. The ends lost 5 bases at V and 10 bases at J; junction bases unmatched: 7. The CDR3 length is 13 residues. Per the germline V gene, CDR1 is MNHNS and CDR2 is SASEGT. The CDR3 DNA follows: TGTGCCAGCAGTACAGGGGCTTGGCGAAAACTGTTTTTT. As protein: CASSTGAWRKLFF.

Here the CDR3 DNA reads TGTGCCAGCAGCTTAGCGGGCCCAGATACGCAGTATTTT. Encoded protein: CASSLAGPDTQYF. This chain joins TRBV7-6 and TRBJ2-3; no reliable D call. V lost 0 bases to trimming and J lost 4 bases, with 5 bases between them. This CDR3 has 13 amino acids. CDR1 is SGHVS and CDR2 is FNYEAQ in the germline V gene.

The count of this clone is one. This CDR3 is also generated by other DNA sequences in the sample. This chain uses TRBV20-1 with TRBJ2-2, with no clear D. Trimming took off 5 bases at V and 7 bases at J, with 8 bases between the two ends. Germline V gives CDR1 DFQATT, CDR2 SNEGSKA (reference sequence). The CDR3 covers 11 residues. The DNA for the CDR3 is TGCAGTGCTGGACCAGGCGGGGAGCTGTTTTTT. This codes for CSAGPGGELFF.

Regarding this clone: Other DNA variants within this sample encode the same CDR3. The rearrangement uses TRBV15 and TRBJ2-1, with 8 bases lining up with TRBD2. The V gene end was trimmed by 8 bases and the J gene end by 5 bases; junction bases not matched to a gene: 11. The CDR3 spans 15 residues. Germline-derived CDR1 and CDR2 are LNHNV and YYDKDF (reference sequence). CDR3 nucleotides: TGTGCCACCTGGAGTGGAGTCGGGAGGGACAATGAGCAGTTCTTC. Translating it yields CATWSGVGRDNEQFF.